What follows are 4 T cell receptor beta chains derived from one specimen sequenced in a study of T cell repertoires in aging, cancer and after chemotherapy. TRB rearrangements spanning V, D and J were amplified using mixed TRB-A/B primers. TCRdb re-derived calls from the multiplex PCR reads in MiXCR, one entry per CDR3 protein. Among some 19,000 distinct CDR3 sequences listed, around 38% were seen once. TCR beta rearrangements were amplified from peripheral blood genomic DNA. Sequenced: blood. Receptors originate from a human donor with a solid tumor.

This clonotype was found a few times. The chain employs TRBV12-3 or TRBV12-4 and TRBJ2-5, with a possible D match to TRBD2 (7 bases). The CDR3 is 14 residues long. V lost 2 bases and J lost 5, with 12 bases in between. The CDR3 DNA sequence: TGTGCCAGCAGTTTATCCGGGGGGCAGGAGACCCAGTACTTC. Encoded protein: CASSLSGGQETQYF.

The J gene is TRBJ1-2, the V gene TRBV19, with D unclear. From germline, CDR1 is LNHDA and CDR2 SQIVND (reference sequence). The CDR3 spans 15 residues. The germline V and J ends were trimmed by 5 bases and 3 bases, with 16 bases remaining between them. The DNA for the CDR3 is TGTGCCAGTAGTCCCCCGGGTCCTTGGGACTATGGCTACACCTTC. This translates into CASSPPGPWDYGYTF.

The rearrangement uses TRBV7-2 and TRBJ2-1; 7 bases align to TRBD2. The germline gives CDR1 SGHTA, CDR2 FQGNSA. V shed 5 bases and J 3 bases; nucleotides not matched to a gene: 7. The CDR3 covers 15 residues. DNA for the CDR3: TGTGCCAGCAGCCCAACCAGCGGGAACTACAATGAGCAGTTCTTC. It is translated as CASSPTSGNYNEQFF.

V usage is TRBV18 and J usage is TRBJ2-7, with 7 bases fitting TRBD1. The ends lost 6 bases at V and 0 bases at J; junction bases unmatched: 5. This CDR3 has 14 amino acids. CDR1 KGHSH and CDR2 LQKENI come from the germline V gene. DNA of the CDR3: TGTGCCAGCTCCCGGGACAGTAGCTCCTACGAGCAGTACTTC. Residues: CASSRDSSSYEQYF.